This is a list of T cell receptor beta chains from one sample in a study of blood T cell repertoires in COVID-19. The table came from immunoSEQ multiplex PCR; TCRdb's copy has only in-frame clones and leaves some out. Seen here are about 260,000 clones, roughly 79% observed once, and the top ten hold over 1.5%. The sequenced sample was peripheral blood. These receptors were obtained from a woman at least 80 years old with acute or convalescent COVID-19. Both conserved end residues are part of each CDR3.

CDR3aa: CASSPWTGSIPGELFF
j_gene: TRBJ2-2
v_gene: TRBV18
len: 16

CDR3aa: CSATSVGYTF
j_gene: TRBJ1-2
v_gene: TRBV20-1
len: 10

CDR3aa: CASSYGGTGGLNIQYF
j_gene: TRBJ2-4
v_gene: TRBV6-2/TRBV6-3
len: 16

CDR3aa: CASSLGTSGRGEQYF
j_gene: TRBJ2-7
v_gene: TRBV5-1
len: 15

CDR3aa: CASSLSGSGELFF
j_gene: TRBJ2-2
v_gene: TRBV7-2
len: 13

CDR3aa: CASSSTGGSSYEQYF
j_gene: TRBJ2-7
v_gene: TRBV9
len: 15

CDR3aa: CASSHRTGTLSYEQYF
j_gene: TRBJ2-7
v_gene: TRBV27
len: 16

CDR3aa: CASSQVSVADLSYEQYF
j_gene: TRBJ2-7
v_gene: TRBV4-1
len: 17

CDR3aa: CASKEGSNTGELFF
j_gene: TRBJ2-2
v_gene: TRBV28
len: 14

CDR3aa: CASSSGGAINYGYTF
j_gene: TRBJ1-2
v_gene: TRBV5-4
len: 15

CDR3aa: CASSIGGVTTDTQYF
j_gene: TRBJ2-3
v_gene: TRBV19
len: 15

CDR3aa: CASSRGQGYYGYTF
j_gene: TRBJ1-2
v_gene: TRBV5-1
len: 14

CDR3aa: CASSPGQITKPGNTIYF
j_gene: TRBJ1-3
v_gene: TRBV5-4
len: 17

CDR3aa: CASSRRGEGQPQHF
j_gene: TRBJ1-5
v_gene: TRBV5-4
len: 14

CDR3aa: CARSSYGRDSGNTIYF
j_gene: TRBJ1-3
v_gene: TRBV5-3
len: 16

CDR3aa: CASRQDALSYTF
j_gene: TRBJ1-2
v_gene: TRBV6-5
len: 12

CDR3aa: CASSGRTDTPNTEAFF
j_gene: TRBJ1-1
v_gene: TRBV5-1
len: 16

CDR3aa: CASSRGQGGRTEAFF
j_gene: TRBJ1-1
v_gene: TRBV5-8
len: 15

CDR3aa: CASSTTGNEQYF
j_gene: TRBJ2-7
v_gene: TRBV2
len: 12

CDR3aa: CASRGQGISEFYGYTF
j_gene: TRBJ1-2
v_gene: TRBV28
len: 16

CDR3aa: CASSSGTANNSPLHF
j_gene: TRBJ1-6
v_gene: TRBV6-2/TRBV6-3
len: 15

CDR3aa: CASSLRSGTEAFF
j_gene: TRBJ1-1
v_gene: TRBV7-2
len: 13